Below are 17 T cell receptor beta chains sequenced from a single sample in a study of control samples from healthy donors and cancer patients. Data came from immunoSEQ multiplex PCR; TCRdb stores just in-frame clones and leaves some out. The table includes 35,000 to 55,000 clones, 91% detected once. Sequenced material: PBMCs. The receptors were gathered from a woman in her thirties or forties with head and neck cancer.

This rearrangement joins TRBV18 to TRBJ1-2; D is possibly TRBD1 (6 bases). The CDR3 contains 15 residues. The germline V gene has CDR1 KGHSH and CDR2 LQKENI. V lost 6 bases and J lost 4, with 18 bases in between. CDR3 sequence reads: CASSPDSRGGYGYTF. DNA for the CDR3: TGTGCCAGCTCTCCTGACAGCCGAGGGGGCTATGGCTACACCTTC.

This clone is medium-sized within its sample. The gene calls are TRBV6-1 and TRBJ2-3, with TRBD2 matching over 8 bases. The CDR3 has 15 amino acids. Trimming took 0 bases from V and 4 from J; bases not matched to a gene: 3. Germline V CDR1 and CDR2: MNHNS, SASEGT. CDR3 region: CASSEASGGPDTQYF. The CDR3 DNA is TGTGCCAGCAGTGAAGCAAGCGGGGGCCCAGATACGCAGTATTTT.

The chain has TRBV19 and TRBJ1-2; the D is unclear. CDR3 length equals 15 residues. Trimming cost V 9 bases and J 6 bases, with 23 bases left between them. Per the germline V gene, CDR1 is LNHDA and CDR2 is SQIVND (reference sequence). Here the CDR3 DNA reads TGTGCCAGCCAAACTGGACTGATGGGTCGTGATGGCTACACCTTC. This encodes CASQTGLMGRDGYTF.

The rearrangement uses TRBV2 and TRBJ1-5; the D gene is possibly TRBD1 (5 bases). The ends were cut back, 6 bases at V and 3 bases at J, with 12 bases in the middle. Germline V gives CDR1 SNHLY, CDR2 FYNNEI. This CDR3 has 14 amino acids. The CDR3 sequence: CASRGDAFNQPQHF. The DNA for the CDR3 is TGTGCCAGCAGAGGGGACGCATTCAATCAGCCCCAGCATTTT.

The chain combines TRBV5-4 with TRBJ1-1, with a tentative D call TRBD1 (5 bases). V was shortened by 4 bases and J by 1 base, with 11 bases between the two germline ends. This CDR3 is built from 14 residues. Germline V CDR1 and CDR2: SGHNT, YYREEE (reference sequence). The CDR3 DNA sequence: TGTGCCAGCAGCCCCCCCGGGGGGAACACTGAAGCTTTCTTT. Amino acid sequence: CASSPPGGNTEAFF.

V gene TRBV5-1 combines with J gene TRBJ1-5; D is unresolved. The V and J ends lost 0 bases and 2 bases respectively, with 9 bases between them. The CDR3 consists of 15 residues. Germline CDR1 SGHRS, CDR2 YFSETQ. This CDR3 reads CASSLGSGGNQPQHF. Written as DNA, the CDR3 is TGCGCCAGCAGCTTGGGATCCGGTGGCAATCAGCCCCAGCATTTT.

The chain links TRBV28 to TRBJ2-6; D might be TRBD1 (5 bases). Per germline, CDR1 MDHEN and CDR2 SYDVKM. The CDR3 runs to 15 residues. With 4 bases removed from V and 4 bases from J, the gap between germline ends came to 11 bases. The CDR3 is CASSSQGSGANVLTF. As DNA, the CDR3 is TGTGCCAGCAGTTCCCAGGGCTCGGGGGCCAACGTCCTGACTTTC.

The chain has TRBV28 and TRBJ2-5; 13 positions match TRBD2. The germline gives CDR1 MDHEN, CDR2 SYDVKM. The ends lost 5 bases at V and 6 bases at J; junction bases unmatched: 27. The CDR3 sequence is 22 residues long. The CDR3 region is CASSPRRVSPGLAGLPRQTQYF. In DNA, the CDR3 is TGTGCCAGCAGTCCCCGGAGAGTTAGCCCGGGACTAGCGGGACTCCCCAGGCAGACCCAGTACTTC.

This chain uses TRBV6-4 with TRBJ2-1; D perhaps matches TRBD2 (5 bases). Trimming cost V 3 bases and J 0 bases, with 6 bases left between them. The CDR3 has 14 residues. CDR1 and CDR2 (germline): MRHNA, SNTAGT. The chain's CDR3 is CASSESGSYNEQFF. The CDR3 nucleotides read TGTGCCAGCAGTGAAAGCGGCTCCTACAATGAGCAGTTCTTC.

The J gene is TRBJ1-2, the V gene TRBV12-3 or TRBV12-4; 8 bases are shared with TRBD1. The CDR3 is 12 residues long. Trimming took 5 bases from V and 6 from J; bases not matched to a gene: 2. The CDR3 DNA reads as TGTGCCAGCAGTCGACAGGGGCATGGCTACACCTTC. Translating gives CASSRQGHGYTF.

This chain uses TRBV11-2 with TRBJ1-1; 8 bases align to TRBD1. Germline V CDR1 and CDR2: SGHAT, FQNNGV. Losses at the gene ends were 3 bases for V and 3 bases for J; bases not matched to a gene: 3. CDR3 size: 14 residues. CDR3: CASSFLQGDTEAFF. In DNA form, the CDR3 reads TGTGCCAGCAGCTTCCTACAGGGGGACACTGAAGCTTTCTTT.

The chain joins TRBV24-1 to TRBJ2-7; D unresolved. Germline CDR1 KGHDR, CDR2 SFDVKD. This CDR3 is 12 amino acids long. Trimming stripped 9 bases from V and 2 bases from J, with 10 bases between. The DNA of the CDR3 is TGTGCCACCGGCGGAGACGCCTACGAGCAGTACTTC. As protein: CATGGDAYEQYF.

The chain recombines TRBV11-2 with TRBJ2-7; D not resolved. Germline CDR1 reads SGHAT; CDR2 reads FQNNGV. V shed 5 bases and J shed 4 bases, with 9 bases lying between them. The CDR3 runs to 12 residues. CDR3 DNA sequence: TGTGCCAGCAGCCTTCTAGATTACGAGCAGTACTTC. Protein sequence: CASSLLDYEQYF.

The V gene is TRBV6-1, the J gene TRBJ1-2; D is unclear. Germline assignment: CDR1 MNHNS and CDR2 SASEGT. With 2 bases removed from V and 2 bases from J, the gap between germline ends came to 12 bases. The CDR3 has 15 residues. CDR3 loop: CASSEIASFNYGYTF. The DNA for the CDR3 is TGTGCCAGCAGTGAAATTGCGTCTTTCAACTATGGCTACACCTTC.

The chain employs TRBV7-8 and TRBJ2-1; the D gene could be TRBD1 or TRBD2 (5 bases each). V was cut by 0 bases and J by 9 bases, with 6 bases left in between. CDR3 length: 12 residues. CDR1 and CDR2 from the germline V gene are SGHVS and FQNEAQ. The CDR3, as DNA: TGTGCCAGCAGCTTAGCGGGGGTTGAGCAGTTCTTC. It codes for CASSLAGVEQFF.

This rearrangement joins TRBV11-2 to TRBJ1-5; TRBD1 is a possible D gene (5 bases). From germline, CDR1 is SGHAT and CDR2 FQNNGV. V was cut by 1 base and J by 4 bases, with 17 bases left in between. The CDR3 loop spans 17 amino acids. CDR3 region: CASSLGGGVAGNQPQHF. The CDR3 coding sequence is TGTGCCAGCAGCTTAGGTGGGGGGGTTGCGGGAAATCAGCCCCAGCATTTT. The variable domain in full, completed from reference TRBV11-2 and TRBJ1-5, reads EAGVAQSPRYKIIEKRQSVAFWCNPISGHATLYWYQQILGQGPKLLIQFQNNGVVDDSQLPKDRFSAERLKGVDSTLKIQPAKLEDSAVYLCASSLGGGVAGNQPQHFGDGTRLSIL.

Note on this clone: The same CDR3 arises from other DNA sequences in this sample as well. This sequence joins TRBV28 and TRBJ2-7; D might be TRBD1 (5 bases). In germline, CDR1 is MDHEN, CDR2 SYDVKM. The CDR3 covers 12 residues. V dropped 2 bases and J dropped 3 bases, with 5 bases sitting between them. This CDR3 reads CASSLQGYEQYF. CDR3 nucleotide sequence: TGTGCCAGCAGTTTACAGGGCTACGAGCAGTACTTC.